These 25 T cell receptor beta chains were all obtained from the same sample, sequenced in a study of shared clonotypes between healthy human individuals. Sequencing was performed with immunoSEQ multiplex PCR; in TCRdb, only in-frame clones are kept and a portion is missing. The sample lists more than 2 million clones; roughly 94% were seen once. Naive CD8 cells, CD45RO-negative and positively selected for CCR7, excluded terminally differentiated effector memory CD45RA+ cells. The sequenced sample consisted of naive CD8+ T cells sorted from blood. Source of these receptors: a young man in good health.

Comments on this clone: The conserved closing phenylalanine or tryptophan is absent in this CDR3, likely reflecting a read error. The V and J genes are TRBV9 and TRBJ1-1; D is possibly TRBD1 (5 bases). The CDR3 is made up of 13 amino acids. The germline CDR1 and CDR2 sequences are SGDLS and YYNGEE. V shed 3 bases and J shed 6 bases, with 12 bases lying between them. CDR3 loop: CASSGTGGAEAFL. The CDR3 DNA sequence: TGTGCCAGCAGCGGAACAGGAGGCGCTGAAGCTTTCCTT.

This clone was detected a few times. The V call is TRBV2, the J call TRBJ2-5; 12 bases map to TRBD2. CDR3 length equals 13 residues. Trimming took 7 bases from V and 9 from J; bases not matched to a gene: 6. The germline CDR1 and CDR2 sequences are SNHLY and FYNNEI. The CDR3 sequence is CASTSSGGASQYF. CDR3 DNA: TGTGCCAGCACTTCTAGCGGGGGGGCGTCCCAGTACTTC. Full variable domain (rest looked up from reference TRBV2 and TRBJ2-5): EPEVTQTPSHQVTQMGQEVILRCVPISNHLYFYWYRQILGQKVEFLVSFYNNEISEKSEIFDDQFSVERPDGSNFTLKIRSTKLEDSAMYFCASTSSGGASQYFGPGTRLLVL.

The chain has TRBV5-3 and TRBJ2-7; D is ambiguous. TRBV5-3 is an ORF for which the function is uncertain. The CDR3 length is 9 residues. The V end lost 1 base, the J end lost 9 bases, and 2 bases lay between the germline ends. The CDR3 region is CARSLRQYF. CDR3 nucleotides: TGTGCCAGAAGCTTGCGGCAGTACTTC.

This chain links TRBV7-8 with TRBJ1-1; the D is unclear. The CDR3 runs 15 residues. Germline V gene sequence: CDR1 SGHVS, CDR2 FQNEAQ. Trimming cost V 1 base and J 4 bases, with 13 bases left between them. For the CDR3, the DNA is TGTGCCAGCAGCTTAGAAGTTTGGTCGAGCACTGAAGCTTTCTTT. Protein sequence: CASSLEVWSSTEAFF.

The V and J genes are TRBV7-9 and TRBJ2-3, with 10 bases that match TRBD2. CDR1 is SEHNR, CDR2 FQNEAQ, per germline (reference sequence). This CDR3 has 16 amino acids. The V segment lost 4 bases and the J segment 3 bases; nucleotides outside the gene matches: 7. CDR3 bases: TGTGCCAGCAGCTACCCCAGAGCGGGGGGGACAGATACGCAGTATTTT. Translation gives CASSYPRAGGTDTQYF. The complete variable domain, with remaining parts taken from reference TRBV7-9 and TRBJ2-3, reads DTGVSQNPRHKITKRGQNVTFRCDPISEHNRLYWYRQTLGQGPEFLTYFQNEAQLEKSRLLSDRFSAERPKGSFSTLEIQRTEQGDSAMYLCASSYPRAGGTDTQYFGPGTRLTVL.

This chain joins TRBV13 and TRBJ2-1; 7 bases align to TRBD2. The germline V gene has CDR1 PRHDT and CDR2 FYEKMQ (reference sequence). J lost 6 bases, V lost 0 bases, and 8 bases had no gene match. The CDR3 is 16 residues long. This CDR3 is CASSLGAGDNINEQFF. CDR3 coding DNA: TGTGCCAGCAGCTTAGGGGCGGGGGATAATATCAATGAGCAGTTCTTC.

This rearrangement joins TRBV19 to TRBJ1-1, with D possibly being TRBD1 (6 bases). The V and J ends lost 5 bases and 6 bases respectively, with 19 bases between them. Per germline, CDR1 LNHDA and CDR2 SQIVND (reference sequence). The CDR3 extends over 15 amino acids. In DNA form, the CDR3 reads TGTGCCAGTAGTCCCGGGGGGGGCCCGGGAGCTGAAGCTTTCTTT. This sequence encodes CASSPGGGPGAEAFF.

V and J are TRBV7-9 and TRBJ2-7, with TRBD2 as a possible D gene (5 bases). The CDR3 contains 13 residues. From germline, CDR1 is SEHNR and CDR2 FQNEAQ (reference sequence). The germline V and J ends were trimmed by 5 bases and 1 base, with 9 bases remaining between them. The CDR3 loop is CASSQPGSYEQYF. DNA for the CDR3: TGTGCCAGCAGCCAACCGGGGTCCTACGAGCAGTACTTC.

The J gene is TRBJ2-3, the V gene TRBV5-1; D might be TRBD2 (6 bases). CDR3 size: 15 residues. With 7 bases removed from V and 5 bases from J, the gap between germline ends came to 20 bases. Germline V lookup: CDR1 SGHRS, CDR2 YFSETQ. The CDR3 sequence is CASGREEGLGDTQYF. The DNA for the CDR3 is TGCGCCAGCGGGCGCGAGGAGGGTTTAGGAGATACGCAGTATTTT.

V usage is TRBV7-2 and J usage is TRBJ2-1; 8 bases align to TRBD2. CDR3 length equals 17 residues. With 1 base clipped from V and 2 bases from J, the junction kept 7 bases outside the gene matches. Germline V lookup: CDR1 SGHTA, CDR2 FQGNSA. The CDR3 DNA follows: TGTGCCAGCAGCTTAGAGACAATGGGACTAGCCTACAATGAGCAGTTCTTC. This encodes CASSLETMGLAYNEQFF.

V usage is TRBV4-3 and J usage is TRBJ2-7; the D is unclear. CDR1 is LGHNA and CDR2 is YSLEER in the germline V gene. V was trimmed by 0 bases and J by 3 bases, leaving 9 bases between them. The CDR3 runs 14 residues. For the CDR3, the DNA is TGCGCCAGCAGCCAAGATAAAGACATCTACGAGCAGTACTTC. This codes for CASSQDKDIYEQYF.

V is TRBV9 and J is TRBJ2-7; TRBD2 aligns across 10 bases. The length of the CDR3 is 14 residues. J gave up 3 bases and V 4 bases, and 4 bases lay outside the gene matches. Germline-derived CDR1 and CDR2 are SGDLS and YYNGEE. CDR3: CASSIASGGYEQYF. The CDR3 DNA follows: TGTGCCAGCAGCATTGCTAGCGGGGGCTACGAGCAGTACTTC.

Concerning this clone itself: Other DNA sequences in this specimen translate into the identical CDR3. This sequence joins TRBV7-2 and TRBJ2-7; TRBD1 matches at 9 bases. CDR1 and CDR2 from the germline V gene are SGHTA and FQGNSA. Trimming took 5 bases from V and 0 from J; bases not matched to a gene: 2. This CDR3 spans 14 amino acids. The CDR3 here is CASSPTGGSYEQYF. CDR3 in DNA: TGTGCCAGCAGCCCGACAGGGGGCTCCTACGAGCAGTACTTC.

The count of this clone is one. This same CDR3 is encoded by further DNA sequences in the sample. V gene TRBV7-9 combines with J gene TRBJ2-3; 11 bases are shared with TRBD1. Germline V lookup: CDR1 SEHNR, CDR2 FQNEAQ (reference sequence). There are 15 residues in the CDR3. J gave up 3 bases and V 5 bases, and 4 bases lay outside the gene matches. The CDR3: CASSLGQGATDTQYF. For the CDR3, the DNA is TGTGCCAGCAGCCTTGGACAGGGGGCGACAGATACGCAGTATTTT.

The rearrangement uses TRBV7-9 and TRBJ2-7; 9 bases match TRBD1. Germline values: CDR1 SEHNR, CDR2 FQNEAQ (reference sequence). The CDR3 is 14 residues long. V trimming: 5 bases; J trimming: 4 bases; junction bases outside the gene matches: 6. CDR3 DNA: TGTGCCAGCAGCACAACAGGGGGCGAATACGAGCAGTACTTC. Translating gives CASSTTGGEYEQYF.

The V and J genes are TRBV25-1 and TRBJ2-3; D is unclear. V was shortened by 2 bases and J by 4 bases, with 7 bases between the two germline ends. This CDR3 is 13 amino acids long. The germline V gene encodes CDR1 MGHDK and CDR2 SYGVNS. The chain's CDR3 is CASSEGLPDTQYF. The CDR3, as DNA: TGTGCCAGCAGTGAAGGCCTCCCAGATACGCAGTATTTT. The variable domain in full, completed from reference TRBV25-1 and TRBJ2-3, reads EADIYQTPRYLVIGTGKKITLECSQTMGHDKMYWYQQDPGMELHLIHYSYGVNSTEKGDLSSESTVSRIRTEHFPLTLESARPSHTSQYLCASSEGLPDTQYFGPGTRLTVL.

The genes are TRBV4-1 and TRBJ1-2; a possible D gene is TRBD1 (5 bases). The CDR3 consists of 15 residues. Trimming stripped 1 base from V and 4 bases from J, with 13 bases between. In germline, CDR1 is MGHRA, CDR2 YSYEKL. The CDR3 loop is CASSQAHQGGYGYTF. CDR3 nucleotide sequence: TGCGCCAGCAGCCAAGCCCACCAGGGCGGCTATGGCTACACCTTC.

This chain joins TRBV6-6 and TRBJ1-2; TRBD1 matches at 9 bases. The germline gives CDR1 MNHNY, CDR2 SVGAGI (reference sequence). V gave up 1 base and J gave up 7 bases; unmatched junction bases: 1. The CDR3 covers 13 residues. In nucleotides, the CDR3 is TGTGCCAGCAGTTACTGGGACAGGGTTGGCTACACCTTC. Its translation is CASSYWDRVGYTF.

This clone was seen only once. The chain is built from TRBV5-5 and TRBJ1-3, with 7 bases that match TRBD1. CDR3 length: 14 residues. The V and J ends lost 0 bases and 4 bases, in that order; junction bases with no gene match: 1. CDR1 is SGHKS and CDR2 is YYEKEE in the germline V gene (reference sequence). The CDR3 DNA follows: TGTGCCAGCAGCTTGGAACAGGGGGGAAACACCATATATTTT. Translating it yields CASSLEQGGNTIYF.

This chain uses TRBV4-1 with TRBJ2-7; D not resolved. Germline CDR1 and CDR2: MGHRA and YSYEKL. Trimming took off 5 bases at V and 1 base at J, with 9 bases between the two ends. The CDR3 extends over 13 amino acids. CDR3 residues: CASSFVSSYEQYF. CDR3 coding DNA: TGCGCCAGCAGCTTTGTGAGTTCCTACGAGCAGTACTTC.

This clone was detected once. The chain recombines TRBV12-2 with TRBJ2-7; the tabulated D call, TRBD1, remains unverified against the DNA. TRBV12-2 is termed a pseudogene. The CDR3 extends over 11 amino acids. CDR3 nucleotide sequence: TGTGCAAGTCGCTTGCAGAACGAGCAGTACTTC. The encoded protein is CASRLQNEQYF.

The rearrangement uses TRBV5-1 and TRBJ2-5; 8 nucleotides line up with TRBD1. The trim removed 4 bases at V and 2 bases at J, leaving 7 bases unmatched. The germline V gene encodes CDR1 SGHRS and CDR2 YFSETQ. This CDR3 spans 15 amino acids. CDR3 in DNA: TGCGCCAGCAGCCCAAGACAGGGGACACAAGAGACCCAGTACTTC. Amino acid sequence: CASSPRQGTQETQYF.

This sequence joins TRBV9 and TRBJ2-7; D uncertain. This CDR3 has 15 residues. V was clipped by 0 bases and J by 3 bases, with 13 bases between them. Germline loops: CDR1 SGDLS, CDR2 YYNGEE. The CDR3 sequence is CASSVDATGFYEQYF. The CDR3 bases are TGTGCCAGCAGCGTAGACGCCACGGGCTTCTACGAGCAGTACTTC.

The chain is built from TRBV27 and TRBJ2-7; D is perhaps TRBD1 (5 bases). The CDR3 covers 14 residues. Germline V gene lookup returns CDR1 MNHEY and CDR2 SMNVEV (reference sequence). V lost 4 bases to trimming and J lost 3 bases, with 13 bases between them. CDR3: CASSSREIGYEQYF. CDR3 DNA sequence: TGTGCCAGCAGTTCCAGGGAAATTGGCTACGAGCAGTACTTC.

The V and J genes are TRBV10-3 and TRBJ2-3; TRBD2 is a possible D gene (6 bases). The CDR3 sequence is 15 residues long. CDR1 and CDR2 from the germline V gene are ENHRY and SYGVKD. V dropped 2 bases and J dropped 0 bases, with 9 bases sitting between them. CDR3 nucleotides: TGTGCCATCAGTGAGGGTGCGGGGAGCACAGATACGCAGTATTTT. Translated, it gives CAISEGAGSTDTQYF.